The present TCR beta chain was sequenced within a study of blood T cell repertoires in COVID-19. Study summary: The study drew acute and convalescent COVID-19 samples from the United States, Italy and Spain. T cells, B-cell-depleted T cells, or PBMCs provided the cDNA or gDNA that served as material.

Here immunoSEQ multiplex PCR was the method, and the copy in TCRdb shows in-frame clones only, minus some. The table has a few hundred thousand clones, 87% seen once; the top ten hold about 9.8%. The length of the CDR3 is 14 residues. The V segment lost 5 bases and the J segment 9 bases; nucleotides outside the gene matches: 12. Germline CDR1 and CDR2: SGHTA and FQGNSA. The chain links TRBV7-2 to TRBJ2-5; 7 bases are shared with TRBD1. The source material was PBMCs or T cells enriched from blood (not recorded which). This receptor was taken from a woman between 18 and 30 years old who had recovered from COVID-19. The CDR3 region has the DNA TGTGCCAGCAGCCCTACGACAGGGAGTGGGGCCCAGTACTTC. Translated, it gives CASSPTTGSGAQYF. The variable domain in full, with the rest retrieved from reference TRBV7-2 and TRBJ2-5, is GAGVSQSPSNKVTEKGKDVELRCDPISGHTALYWYRQSLGQGLEFLIYFQGNSAPDKSGLPSDRFSAERTGGSVSTLTIQRTQQEDSAVYLCASSPTTGSGAQYFGPGTRLLVL.